Shown below are 32 T cell receptor beta chains from a single sample sequenced in a study of blood T cell repertoires in COVID-19. Measured with immunoSEQ multiplex PCR; TCRdb has only the in-frame clones, and not every one. In the table there are a few hundred thousand clones, over 65% of which are singletons. The material sequenced was peripheral blood. These receptors all come from a woman older than 75 with acute or convalescent COVID-19.

J is TRBJ2-7 and V is TRBV2; 11 nucleotides agree with TRBD2. There are 16 residues in the CDR3. The V gene's germline CDR1 is SNHLY and CDR2 FYNNEI. The J segment lost 3 bases and the V segment lost 6 bases, leaving 10 bases of the junction unmatched. CDR3 DNA: TGTGCCAGCAGCCAGACTAGCGGGAACACCCACTACGAGCAGTACTTC. Its protein product is CASSQTSGNTHYEQYF.

The CDR3 nucleotides read TGTGCCTGGAGTGTGACACAGGAGACCCAGTACTTC. Translation: CAWSVTQETQYF. V is TRBV30 and J is TRBJ2-5; D is undetermined. CDR1 is GTSNPN, CDR2 SVGIG, per germline (reference sequence). V was pared by 0 bases and J by 5 bases, with 7 bases between. The CDR3 loop spans 12 amino acids. The whole variable domain, filled in from reference TRBV30 and TRBJ2-5, reads SQTIHQWPATLVQPVGSPLSLECTVEGTSNPNLYWYRQAAGRGLQLLFYSVGIGQISSEVPQNLSASRPQDRQFILSSKKLLLSDSGFYLCAWSVTQETQYFGPGTRLLVL.

The V call is TRBV27, the J call TRBJ1-2; D is undetermined. Germline V CDR1 and CDR2: MNHEY, SMNVEV (reference sequence). The CDR3 totals 14 residues. Trimming took 1 base from V and 1 from J, leaving 7 bases between them. The CDR3 sequence is CASSLLGSNYGYTF. CDR3 coding DNA: TGTGCCAGCAGTTTATTGGGGAGTAACTATGGCTACACCTTC.

The J gene is TRBJ1-2, the V gene TRBV6-1; perhaps TRBD1 as D (6 bases). The CDR3 is made up of 15 amino acids. V lost 0 bases to trimming and J lost 4 bases, with 12 bases between them. The germline V gene encodes CDR1 MNHNS and CDR2 SASEGT. The CDR3 sequence is CASSEASGQSYGYTF. In DNA, the CDR3 is TGTGCCAGCAGTGAAGCTTCCGGACAGAGCTATGGCTACACCTTC.

The genes are TRBV6-1 and TRBJ2-1; 8 bases match TRBD2. Germline loops: CDR1 MNHNS, CDR2 SASEGT. The CDR3 length is 16 residues. Trimming took 3 bases from V and 6 from J; bases not matched to a gene: 10. DNA for the CDR3: TGTGCCAGCAGTGATCCCGTCGCGGGGGGCCGCAATGAGCAGTTCTTC. This codes for CASSDPVAGGRNEQFF.

This clone appeared once. The V call is TRBV6-7, the J call TRBJ2-1, with 13 bases that match TRBD2. TRBV6-7 is an ORF, with its function uncertain. This CDR3 is built from 22 residues. The V segment lost 6 bases and the J segment 4 bases; nucleotides outside the gene matches: 24. The CDR3 sequence is CASRLIPLLGLAGDFPYNEQFF. CDR3 DNA sequence: TGTGCCAGCAGGTTGATACCCCTCCTTGGACTAGCGGGAGATTTCCCATACAATGAGCAGTTCTTC.

The rearrangement joins TRBV11-1 to TRBJ2-7; tentatively, D is TRBD1 (5 bases). Germline V gives CDR1 SGHAT, CDR2 FQDESV (reference sequence). The CDR3 covers 13 residues. Trimming shortened V by 2 bases and J by 4 bases, and 9 bases separated the two germline ends. Here the CDR3 DNA reads TGTGCCAGCAGCTTACAGGGTCGGTACGAGCAGTACTTC. Amino acid sequence: CASSLQGRYEQYF.

In this sample, this clone turned up a few times. J is TRBJ2-7 and V is TRBV5-1, with D tentatively TRBD1 (6 bases). Trimming pared 0 bases from V and 2 bases from J, leaving 12 bases between. The CDR3 loop spans 15 amino acids. Per the germline V gene, CDR1 is SGHRS and CDR2 is YFSETQ. DNA for the CDR3: TGCGCCAGCAGCTTGGCCGCGGACAGACCCTACGAGCAGTACTTC. It specifies CASSLAADRPYEQYF. Variable domain in full (rest from reference TRBV5-1 and TRBJ2-7): KAGVTQTPRYLIKTRGQQVTLSCSPISGHRSVSWYQQTPGQGLQFLFEYFSETQRNKGNFPGRFSGRQFSNSRSEMNVSTLELGDSALYLCASSLAADRPYEQYFGPGTRLTVT.

There are a few counts of this clone. The chain employs TRBV9 and TRBJ2-7; 9 bases align to TRBD2. V dropped 4 bases and J dropped 4; count of bases not matched to a gene: 9. Germline CDR1 is SGDLS and CDR2 is YYNGEE. This CDR3 is built from 15 residues. CDR3 sequence reads: CASSPGTSPTYEQYF. The CDR3 bases are TGTGCCAGCAGCCCAGGGACTAGCCCTACTTACGAGCAGTACTTC.

V usage is TRBV9 and J usage is TRBJ2-5, with D tentatively TRBD2 (6 bases). CDR1 and CDR2 from the germline V gene are SGDLS and YYNGEE. V lost 0 bases and J lost 3, with 15 bases in between. CDR3 length equals 16 residues. CDR3 nucleotides: TGTGCCAGCAGCGTAGGGGCCCTAGCGCCTAAAGAGACCCAGTACTTC. Amino acid sequence: CASSVGALAPKETQYF. Drawing the rest from reference TRBV9 and TRBJ2-5, the complete variable domain is DSGVTQTPKHLITATGQRVTLRCSPRSGDLSVYWYQQSLDQGLQFLIQYYNGEERAKGNILERFSAQQFPDLHSELNLSSLELGDSALYFCASSVGALAPKETQYFGPGTRLLVL.

The count of this clone is one. The V call is TRBV3-1 (or the pseudogene TRBV3-2), the J call TRBJ1-6; a possible D gene is TRBD1 (5 bases). The CDR3 extends over 15 amino acids. The V and J ends lost 1 base and 10 bases respectively, with 14 bases between them. CDR1 is LGHDT, CDR2 YNNKEL, per germline (reference sequence). The CDR3 is CASSQVPGLLSPLHF. In DNA form, the CDR3 reads TGTGCCAGCAGCCAAGTTCCAGGGCTATTGTCACCCCTCCACTTT.

The chain recombines TRBV7-7 with TRBJ2-2, with TRBD1 identical over 11 bases. The germline gives CDR1 SSHAT, CDR2 FNYEAQ (reference sequence). The CDR3 is 15 amino acids. V was pared by 5 bases and J by 4 bases, with 3 bases of the junction left unmatched. This CDR3 is CASSPDRGRTGELFF. The CDR3 nucleotides read TGTGCCAGCAGCCCGGACAGGGGGCGCACCGGGGAGCTGTTTTTT.

The chain combines TRBV7-8 with TRBJ1-2, with D unclear. Germline assignment: CDR1 SGHVS and CDR2 FQNEAQ. The CDR3 consists of 14 residues. V lost 1 base to trimming and J lost 2 bases, with 8 bases between them. The CDR3 DNA follows: TGTGCCAGCAGCTTAGTTGAACGGAACTATGGCTACACCTTC. Translating gives CASSLVERNYGYTF.

The DNA of the CDR3 is TGCGCCAGCAGCTTGGGGACAGCCCTATCTGGGGCCAACGTCCTGACTTTC. Its translation is CASSLGTALSGANVLTF. The rearrangement uses TRBV5-1 and TRBJ2-6; a weak D match, TRBD1 (6 bases). The CDR3 totals 17 residues. V gave up 0 bases and J gave up 1 base, with 11 bases separating them. The germline V gene has CDR1 SGHRS and CDR2 YFSETQ.

CDR3: CAPKRGVFGNTIYF. The CDR3 bases are TGTGCCCCCAAACGGGGGGTTTTTGGAAACACCATATATTTT. The chain has TRBV9 and TRBJ1-3; possibly TRBD1 for D (5 bases). The V end was cut by 10 bases, the J end by 3 bases, with 17 bases between. The V gene's germline CDR1 is SGDLS and CDR2 YYNGEE. The CDR3 covers 14 residues.

The CDR3 loop is CASSFLTGGSNTEAFF. CDR3 bases: TGTGCCAGCAGCTTCCTGACAGGGGGCTCGAACACTGAAGCTTTCTTT. The chain uses TRBV7-9 and TRBJ1-1; 10 positions match TRBD1. V was clipped by 3 bases and J by 1 base; unmatched bases: 5. Germline V gives CDR1 SEHNR, CDR2 FQNEAQ (reference sequence). The CDR3 consists of 16 residues.

The J gene is TRBJ2-3, the V gene TRBV10-3; 7 bases map to TRBD1. This CDR3 is built from 17 residues. Per germline, CDR1 ENHRY and CDR2 SYGVKD. V gave up 2 bases and J gave up 2 bases; unmatched junction bases: 10. CDR3 coding DNA: TGTGCCATCAGTGAGATGGACCGGGACAGTTTCACAGATACGCAGTATTTT. It translates to CAISEMDRDSFTDTQYF.

The rearrangement joins TRBV5-4 to TRBJ2-1, with TRBD2 matching over 9 bases. The length of the CDR3 is 15 residues. Looked up from germline, CDR1 is SGHNT and CDR2 is YYREEE (reference sequence). Germline trimming cut 4 bases from V and 9 bases from J; bases unmatched to any gene: 11. This CDR3 reads CASSLFSGSRVEQFF. CDR3 bases: TGTGCCAGCAGCCTCTTTAGCGGGAGTCGGGTTGAGCAGTTCTTC.

The chain joins TRBV11-2 to TRBJ2-7; 12 bases are a match to TRBD2. This CDR3 is 15 amino acids long. The V gene end was trimmed by 5 bases and the J gene end by 6 bases; junction bases not matched to a gene: 8. Germline V gene sequence: CDR1 SGHAT, CDR2 FQNNGV. DNA for the CDR3: TGTGCCAGCAGCACCCGACTAGCGGGAGTTGGCGAGCAGTACTTC. The encoded protein is CASSTRLAGVGEQYF.

The DNA of the CDR3 is TGTGCCAGCAGTTCCCCTAGGGGGCGAAATTCACCCCTCCACTTT. Translated: CASSSPRGRNSPLHF. The chain joins TRBV6-5 to TRBJ1-6; 7 bases align to TRBD1. The trim removed 4 bases at V and 7 bases at J, leaving 7 bases unmatched. Germline V CDR1 and CDR2: MNHEY, SVGAGI. The CDR3 is made up of 15 amino acids.

The chain combines TRBV18 with TRBJ1-5, with TRBD1 matching 7 bases. The CDR3 length is 16 residues. The germline V gene has CDR1 KGHSH and CDR2 LQKENI. V gave up 3 bases and J gave up 3 bases; unmatched junction bases: 8. CDR3 DNA: TGTGCCAGCTCACCCTCCTGGACAGGACTCAATCAGCCCCAGCATTTT. Protein: CASSPSWTGLNQPQHF.

CDR3 amino acids: CASRKQGDSTDTQYF. The CDR3 bases are TGTGCCAGTAGAAAACAGGGGGATAGCACAGATACGCAGTATTTT. The V gene is TRBV19, the J gene TRBJ2-3, with 8 bases fitting TRBD1. The CDR3 spans 15 residues. Germline V gene sequence: CDR1 LNHDA, CDR2 SQIVND (reference sequence). V gave up 6 bases and J gave up 0 bases; unmatched junction bases: 5.

The chain recombines TRBV4-1 with TRBJ1-6, with unresolved D. Germline CDR1 is MGHRA and CDR2 is YSYEKL. Trimming took 4 bases from V and 5 from J, leaving 15 bases between them. The CDR3 is 16 residues long. This chain's CDR3 is CASSLVPPRDNSPLHF. Here the CDR3 DNA reads TGCGCCAGCAGCCTAGTCCCCCCGCGGGATAATTCACCCCTCCACTTT.

CDR3 sequence: CASSPETGFGNQPQHF. CDR3 sequence (DNA): TGCGCCAGCAGCCCAGAGACAGGGTTTGGCAATCAGCCCCAGCATTTT. The rearrangement joins TRBV4-3 to TRBJ1-5, with 7 bases identical to TRBD1. CDR1 and CDR2 (germline): LGHNA, YSLEER. There are 16 residues in the CDR3. V dropped 4 bases and J dropped 2; count of bases not matched to a gene: 8.

The chain combines TRBV12-3 or TRBV12-4 with TRBJ2-3; D is possibly TRBD2 (6 bases). The ends were cut back, 7 bases at V and 0 bases at J, with 8 bases in the middle. The CDR3 is made up of 13 amino acids. CDR3 DNA sequence: TGTGCCAGCAAGCGGGCTAGCACAGATACGCAGTATTTT. It encodes CASKRASTDTQYF.

The CDR3 DNA follows: TGTGCCAGCAGCCTTGAGACATCTTTCTCTGGAAACACCATATATTTT. This translates into CASSLETSFSGNTIYF. The chain has TRBV3-1 (or the pseudogene TRBV3-2) and TRBJ1-3; D uncertain. In germline, CDR1 is LGHDT, CDR2 YNNKEL (reference sequence). The CDR3 is 16 amino acids. V was trimmed by 4 bases and J by 0 bases, leaving 13 bases between them.

This chain uses TRBV7-3 with TRBJ1-3; D might be TRBD1 (6 bases). CDR3 size: 16 residues. Germline CDR1 reads SGHTA; CDR2 reads FQGTGA. V dropped 7 bases and J dropped 0 bases, with 16 bases sitting between them. The CDR3 is CASIFRGGASGNTIYF. CDR3 sequence (DNA): TGTGCCAGCATCTTCCGTGGGGGGGCCTCTGGAAACACCATATATTTT.

CDR3 in amino acids: CASSPRWDSYNYGYTF. DNA of the CDR3: TGTGCCAGCAGCCCTCGATGGGACAGCTATAACTATGGCTACACCTTC. The V gene is TRBV7-8, the J gene TRBJ1-2, with 7 bases fitting TRBD1. Per the germline V gene, CDR1 is SGHVS and CDR2 is FQNEAQ. The CDR3 runs to 16 residues. The V and J ends lost 5 bases and 1 base, in that order; junction bases with no gene match: 10.

The CDR3 bases are TGCGCCAGCAGCCTCGGGGACAGTGAAACCTATGGCTACACCTTC. Protein product: CASSLGDSETYGYTF. The chain couples TRBV5-1 to TRBJ1-2, with 7 bases fitting TRBD1. CDR1 and CDR2 from the germline V gene are SGHRS and YFSETQ. CDR3 length equals 15 residues. V dropped 4 bases and J dropped 4; count of bases not matched to a gene: 10.

The chain couples TRBV5-4 to TRBJ2-2; 7 bases agree with TRBD2. With 0 bases clipped from V and 1 base from J, the junction kept 3 bases outside the gene matches. The germline V gene has CDR1 SGHNT and CDR2 YYREEE (reference sequence). The CDR3 is 16 residues long. The CDR3 nucleotides read TGTGCCAGCAGCTTGGCGGCTAGCGGGAACACCGGGGAGCTGTTTTTT. This codes for CASSLAASGNTGELFF.

The V and J genes are TRBV27 and TRBJ2-2; no definite D call. CDR3 length equals 15 residues. V was cut by 0 bases and J by 1 base, with 6 bases left in between. The germline V gene encodes CDR1 MNHEY and CDR2 SMNVEV (reference sequence). The CDR3: CASSLSRWNTGELFF. In nucleotides, the CDR3 is TGTGCCAGCAGTTTATCCCGTTGGAACACCGGGGAGCTGTTTTTT.

The chain carries TRBV27 and TRBJ2-5; D may be TRBD2 (6 bases). Per the germline V gene, CDR1 is MNHEY and CDR2 is SMNVEV (reference sequence). CDR3 length equals 13 residues. V was clipped by 6 bases and J by 6 bases, with 14 bases between them. CDR3 coding DNA: TGTGCCAGCAGCCGGGAGCGAGAAAAGACCCAGTACTTC. Translated, it gives CASSREREKTQYF.